Reported below is one T cell receptor (beta chain). With 8 bases removed from V and 5 bases from J, the gap between germline ends came to 15 bases. The CDR3 covers 13 residues. Germline CDR1 is SEHNR and CDR2 is FQNEAQ (reference sequence). This specimen belongs to a study of blood T cell repertoires in COVID-19. A Seattle source enrolled patients during active infection and followed them longitudinally. Libraries were prepared by immunoSEQ multiplex PCR; TCRdb keeps only in-frame clonotypes and omits some of them. The table has roughly 440,000 clones, approximately 89% seen once; the top ten hold around 13%.

The chain couples TRBV7-9 to TRBJ1-2; possible D gene TRBD1, 5 bases. The material sequenced was peripheral blood. This clonotype was sampled from a woman in her fifties or sixties with COVID-19, enrolled during active disease. In DNA form, the CDR3 reads TGTGCCAGCCGCGACGGGGACTCTTATGGCTACACCTTC. The encoded protein is CASRDGDSYGYTF.